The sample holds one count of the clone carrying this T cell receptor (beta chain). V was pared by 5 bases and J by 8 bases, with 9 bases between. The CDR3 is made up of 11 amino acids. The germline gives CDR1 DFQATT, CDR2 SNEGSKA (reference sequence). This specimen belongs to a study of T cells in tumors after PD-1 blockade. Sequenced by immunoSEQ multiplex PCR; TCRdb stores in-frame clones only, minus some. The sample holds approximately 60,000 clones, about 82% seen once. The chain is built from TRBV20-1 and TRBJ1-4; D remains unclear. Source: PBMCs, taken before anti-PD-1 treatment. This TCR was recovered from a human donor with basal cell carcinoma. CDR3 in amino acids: CSAFPDEKLFF. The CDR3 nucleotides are TGCAGTGCTTTCCCAGACGAAAAACTGTTTTTT.